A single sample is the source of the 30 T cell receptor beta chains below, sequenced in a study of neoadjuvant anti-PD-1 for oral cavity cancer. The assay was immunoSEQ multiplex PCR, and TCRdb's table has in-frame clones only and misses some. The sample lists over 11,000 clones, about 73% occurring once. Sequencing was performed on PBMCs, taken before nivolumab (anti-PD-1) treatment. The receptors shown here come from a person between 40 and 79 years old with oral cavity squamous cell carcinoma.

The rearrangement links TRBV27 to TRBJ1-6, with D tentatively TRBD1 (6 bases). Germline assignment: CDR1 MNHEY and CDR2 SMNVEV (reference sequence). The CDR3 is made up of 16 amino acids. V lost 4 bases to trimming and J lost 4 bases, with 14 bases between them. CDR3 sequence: CASSSSGVAYNSPLHF. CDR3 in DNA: TGTGCCAGCAGTTCATCAGGGGTGGCGTATAATTCACCCCTCCACTTT.

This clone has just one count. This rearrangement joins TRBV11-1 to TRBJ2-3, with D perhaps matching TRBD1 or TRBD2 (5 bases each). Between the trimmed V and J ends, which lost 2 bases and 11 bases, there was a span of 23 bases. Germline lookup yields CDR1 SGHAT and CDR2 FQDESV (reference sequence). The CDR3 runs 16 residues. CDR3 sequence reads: CASSLQGSAPKRVQYF. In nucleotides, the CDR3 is TGTGCCAGCAGCTTACAGGGTAGCGCGCCGAAGAGAGTGCAGTATTTT.

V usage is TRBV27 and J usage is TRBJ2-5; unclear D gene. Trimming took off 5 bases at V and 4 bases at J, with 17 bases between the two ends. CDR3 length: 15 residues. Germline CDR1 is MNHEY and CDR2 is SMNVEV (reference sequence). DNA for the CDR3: TGTGCCAGCAGTCCCCTGACGGGCTCGGGAGAGACCCAGTACTTC. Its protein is CASSPLTGSGETQYF.

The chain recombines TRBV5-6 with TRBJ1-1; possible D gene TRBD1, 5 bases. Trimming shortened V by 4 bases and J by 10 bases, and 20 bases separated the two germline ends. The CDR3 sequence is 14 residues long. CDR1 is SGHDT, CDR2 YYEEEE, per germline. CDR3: CASSPGTAGRGAFF. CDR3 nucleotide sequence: TGTGCCAGCAGCCCAGGGACGGCGGGACGGGGAGCTTTCTTT.

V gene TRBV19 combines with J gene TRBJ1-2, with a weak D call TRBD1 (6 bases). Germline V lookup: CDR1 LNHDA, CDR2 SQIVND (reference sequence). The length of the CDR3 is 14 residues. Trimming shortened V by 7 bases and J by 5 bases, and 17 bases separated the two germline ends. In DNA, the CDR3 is TGTGCCAGTACCACCCCCGGGGGCGGGTATGGCTACACCTTC. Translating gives CASTTPGGGYGYTF. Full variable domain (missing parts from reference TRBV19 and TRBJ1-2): DGGITQSPKYLFRKEGQNVTLSCEQNLNHDAMYWYRQDPGQGLRLIYYSQIVNDFQKGDIAEGYSVSREKKESFPLTVTSAQKNPTAFYLCASTTPGGGYGYTFGSGTRLTVV.

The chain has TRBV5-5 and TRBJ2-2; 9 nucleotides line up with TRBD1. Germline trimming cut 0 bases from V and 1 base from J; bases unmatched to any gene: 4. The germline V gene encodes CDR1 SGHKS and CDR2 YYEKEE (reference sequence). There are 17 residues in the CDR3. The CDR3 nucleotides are TGTGCCAGCAGCTTGGGTGGGACAGGGTTGAACACCGGGGAGCTGTTTTTT. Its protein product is CASSLGGTGLNTGELFF.

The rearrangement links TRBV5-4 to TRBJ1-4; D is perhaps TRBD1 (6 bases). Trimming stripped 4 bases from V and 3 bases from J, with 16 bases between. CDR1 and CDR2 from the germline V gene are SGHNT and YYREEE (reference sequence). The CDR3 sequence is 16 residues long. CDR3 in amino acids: CASSRGQPPSNEKLFF. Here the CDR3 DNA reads TGTGCCAGCAGCCGCGGACAGCCCCCCTCTAATGAAAAACTGTTTTTT.

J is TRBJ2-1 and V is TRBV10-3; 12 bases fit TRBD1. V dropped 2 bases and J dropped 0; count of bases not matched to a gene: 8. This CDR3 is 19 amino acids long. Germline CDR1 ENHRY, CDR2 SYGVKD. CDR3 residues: CAISEPRDRGRSSYNEQFF. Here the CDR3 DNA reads TGTGCCATCAGTGAGCCAAGGGACAGGGGGCGAAGCTCCTACAATGAGCAGTTCTTC.

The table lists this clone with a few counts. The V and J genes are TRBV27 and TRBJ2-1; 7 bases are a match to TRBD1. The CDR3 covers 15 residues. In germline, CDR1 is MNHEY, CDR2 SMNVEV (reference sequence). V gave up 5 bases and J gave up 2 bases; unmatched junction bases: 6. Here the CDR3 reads CASSPRGGPYNEQFF. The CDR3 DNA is TGTGCCAGCAGTCCCCGAGGGGGCCCCTACAATGAGCAGTTCTTC.

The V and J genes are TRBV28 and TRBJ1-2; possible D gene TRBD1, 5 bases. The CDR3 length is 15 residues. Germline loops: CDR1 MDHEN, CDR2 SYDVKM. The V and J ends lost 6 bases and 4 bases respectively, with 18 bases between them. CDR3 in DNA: TGTGCCAGCAGGGGGCAGGCTTCCGGTGGCTATGGCTACACCTTC. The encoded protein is CASRGQASGGYGYTF.

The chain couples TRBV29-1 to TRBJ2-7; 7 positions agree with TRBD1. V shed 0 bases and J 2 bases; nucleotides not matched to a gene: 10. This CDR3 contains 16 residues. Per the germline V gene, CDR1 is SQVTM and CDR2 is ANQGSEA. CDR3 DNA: TGCAGCGTTGAAGATAGGGACAGCCTATCCCCCTACGAGCAGTACTTC. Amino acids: CSVEDRDSLSPYEQYF.

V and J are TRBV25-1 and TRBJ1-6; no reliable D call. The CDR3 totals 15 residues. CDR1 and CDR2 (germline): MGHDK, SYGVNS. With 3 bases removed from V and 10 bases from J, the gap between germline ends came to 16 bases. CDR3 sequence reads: CASSDSGSWGSPLHF. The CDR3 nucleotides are TGTGCCAGCAGTGACTCAGGATCTTGGGGATCACCCCTCCACTTT.

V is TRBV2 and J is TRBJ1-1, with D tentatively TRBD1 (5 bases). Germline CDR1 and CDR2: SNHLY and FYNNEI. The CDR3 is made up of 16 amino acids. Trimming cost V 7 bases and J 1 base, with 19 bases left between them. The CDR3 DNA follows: TGTGCCAGCAAAAGGGACGGTCTTCTCCCGAACACTGAAGCTTTCTTT. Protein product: CASKRDGLLPNTEAFF.

The CDR3 is CASSKSFEKGNTEAFF. CDR3 sequence (DNA): TGTGCCAGCAGCAAATCGTTTGAAAAGGGGAACACTGAAGCTTTCTTT. The V gene is TRBV21-1, the J gene TRBJ1-1. TRBV21-1 is described as a pseudogene. The CDR3 contains 16 residues.

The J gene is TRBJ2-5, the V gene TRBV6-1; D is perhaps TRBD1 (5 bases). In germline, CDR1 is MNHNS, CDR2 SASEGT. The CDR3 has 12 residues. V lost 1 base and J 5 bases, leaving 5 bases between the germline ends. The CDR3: CASSEGGETQYF. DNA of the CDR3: TGTGCCAGCAGTGAAGGGGGCGAGACCCAGTACTTC.

CDR3 bases: TGTGCCAGTAGCCTTCGCAATCAGCCCCAGCATTTT. This translates into CASSLRNQPQHF. The chain recombines TRBV19 with TRBJ1-5, with D unclear. Germline V lookup: CDR1 LNHDA, CDR2 SQIVND (reference sequence). The CDR3 contains 12 residues. With 6 bases removed from V and 2 bases from J, the gap between germline ends came to 5 bases.

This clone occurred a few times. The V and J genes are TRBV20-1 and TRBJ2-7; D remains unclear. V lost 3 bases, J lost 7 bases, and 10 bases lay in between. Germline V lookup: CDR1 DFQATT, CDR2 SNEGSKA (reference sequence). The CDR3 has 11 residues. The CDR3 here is CSASPLGEQYF. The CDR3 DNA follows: TGCAGTGCTAGCCCTCTCGGGGAGCAGTACTTC.

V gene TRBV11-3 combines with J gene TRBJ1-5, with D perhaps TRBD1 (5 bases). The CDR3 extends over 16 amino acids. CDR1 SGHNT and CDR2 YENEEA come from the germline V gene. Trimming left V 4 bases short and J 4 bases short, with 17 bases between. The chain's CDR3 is CASSSGVPGPNQPQHF. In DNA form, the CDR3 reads TGTGCCAGCAGCTCGGGGGTACCGGGGCCTAATCAGCCCCAGCATTTT.

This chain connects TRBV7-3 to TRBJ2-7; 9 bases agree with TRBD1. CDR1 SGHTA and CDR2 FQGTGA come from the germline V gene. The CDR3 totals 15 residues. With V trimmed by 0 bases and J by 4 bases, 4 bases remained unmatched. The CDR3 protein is CASSLTGTGLYEQYF. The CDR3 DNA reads TGTGCCAGCAGCTTAACCGGGACAGGGTTATACGAGCAGTACTTC. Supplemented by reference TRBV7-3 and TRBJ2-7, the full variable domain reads GAGVSQTPSNKVTEKGKYVELRCDPISGHTALYWYRQSLGQGPEFLIYFQGTGAADDSGLPNDRFFAVRPEGSVSTLKIQRTERGDSAVYLCASSLTGTGLYEQYFGPGTRLTVT.

CDR3 in DNA: TGTGCCTGGAGTCTCGGGACAGTCTATGGCTACACCTTC. This codes for CAWSLGTVYGYTF. The chain recombines TRBV30 with TRBJ1-2; 7 bases are a match to TRBD1. CDR3 length equals 13 residues. With V trimmed by 2 bases and J by 4 bases, 4 bases remained unmatched. Germline CDR1 is GTSNPN and CDR2 is SVGIG (reference sequence).

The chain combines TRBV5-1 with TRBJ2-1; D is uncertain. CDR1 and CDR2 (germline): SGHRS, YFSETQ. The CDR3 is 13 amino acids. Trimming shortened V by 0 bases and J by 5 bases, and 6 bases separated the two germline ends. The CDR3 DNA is TGCGCCAGCAGCTTGGACAGCAACAATGAGCAGTTCTTC. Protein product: CASSLDSNNEQFF.

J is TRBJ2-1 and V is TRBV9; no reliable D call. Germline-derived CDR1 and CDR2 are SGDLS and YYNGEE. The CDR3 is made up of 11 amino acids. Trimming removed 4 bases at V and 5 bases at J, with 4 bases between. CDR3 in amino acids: CASSPNNEQFF. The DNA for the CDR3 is TGTGCCAGCAGCCCCAACAATGAGCAGTTCTTC.

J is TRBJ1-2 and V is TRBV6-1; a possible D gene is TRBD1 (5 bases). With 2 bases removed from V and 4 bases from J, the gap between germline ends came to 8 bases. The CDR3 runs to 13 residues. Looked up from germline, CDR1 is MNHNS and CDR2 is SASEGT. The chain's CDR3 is CASSERGFYGYTF. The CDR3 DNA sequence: TGTGCCAGCAGTGAACGGGGCTTCTATGGCTACACCTTC.

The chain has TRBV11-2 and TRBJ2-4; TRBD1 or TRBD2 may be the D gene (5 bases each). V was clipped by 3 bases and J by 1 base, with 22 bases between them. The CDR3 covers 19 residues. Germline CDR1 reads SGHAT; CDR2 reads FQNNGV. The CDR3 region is CASSFLRAGVGLAKNIQYF. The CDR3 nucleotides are TGTGCCAGCAGCTTCTTAAGGGCGGGTGTGGGGCTGGCCAAAAACATTCAGTACTTC.

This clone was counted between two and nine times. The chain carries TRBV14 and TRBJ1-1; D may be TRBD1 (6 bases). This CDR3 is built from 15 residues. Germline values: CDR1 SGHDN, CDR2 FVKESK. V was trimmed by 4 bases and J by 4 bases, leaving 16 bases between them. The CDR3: CASSLSGGGGTEAFF. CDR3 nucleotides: TGTGCCAGCAGCCTAAGCGGAGGAGGGGGCACTGAAGCTTTCTTT.

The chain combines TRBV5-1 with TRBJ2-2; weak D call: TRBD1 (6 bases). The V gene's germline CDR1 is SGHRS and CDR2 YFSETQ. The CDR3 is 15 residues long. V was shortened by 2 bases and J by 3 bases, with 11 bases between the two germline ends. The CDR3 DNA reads TGCGCCAGCAGCTTAGACAGGCTGGACACCGGGGAGCTGTTTTTT. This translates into CASSLDRLDTGELFF.

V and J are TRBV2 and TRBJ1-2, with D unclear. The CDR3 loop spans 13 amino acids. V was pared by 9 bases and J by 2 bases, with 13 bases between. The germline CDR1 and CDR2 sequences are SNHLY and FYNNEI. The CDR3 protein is CASSKDWNYGYTF. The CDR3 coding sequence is TGTGCCAGTTCCAAAGATTGGAACTATGGCTACACCTTC.

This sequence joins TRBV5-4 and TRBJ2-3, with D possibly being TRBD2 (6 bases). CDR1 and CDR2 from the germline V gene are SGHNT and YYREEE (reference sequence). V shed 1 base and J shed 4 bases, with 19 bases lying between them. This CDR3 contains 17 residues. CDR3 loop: CASSLRSGFAYSDTQYF. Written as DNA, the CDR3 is TGTGCCAGCAGCTTGAGAAGCGGGTTCGCTTATTCAGATACGCAGTATTTT.

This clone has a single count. CDR3 sequence (DNA): TGTGCCAGCATCTACTACGAGCAGTACTTC. Amino acid sequence: CASIYYEQYF. V and J are TRBV7-9 and TRBJ2-7; D not resolved. V was trimmed by 7 bases and J by 3 bases, leaving 4 bases between them. Germline CDR1 is SEHNR and CDR2 is FQNEAQ (reference sequence). The CDR3 is 10 residues long.

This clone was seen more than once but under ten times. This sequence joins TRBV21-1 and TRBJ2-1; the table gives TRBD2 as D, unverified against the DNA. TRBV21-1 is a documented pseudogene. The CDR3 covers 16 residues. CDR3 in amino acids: CASSKRVAGTYNEQFF. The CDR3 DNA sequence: TGTGCCAGCAGCAAGAGGGTAGCGGGAACTTACAATGAGCAGTTCTTC.